This T cell receptor beta chain was captured in a study of blood T cell repertoires in COVID-19. Across the whole study: Acute-phase and convalescent COVID-19 samples originated in the United States, Italy and Spain. The cDNA or gDNA used as material had been derived from T cells, B-cell-depleted T cells, or PBMCs.

Sequencing used immunoSEQ multiplex PCR; TCRdb keeps in-frame clones, though not all of them. This repertoire shows about 130,000 clones, around 82% found once; its top ten account for around 13%. The TCR originated in a woman aged 25 to 39 who had recovered from COVID-19. The specimen sequenced was peripheral blood.

For the CDR3, the DNA is TGTGCCAGCAGCCAAGACAGCGGGGGCACAGATACGCAGTATTTT. Its protein is CASSQDSGGTDTQYF. The chain recombines TRBV3-1 (or the pseudogene TRBV3-2) with TRBJ2-3; 7 bases line up with TRBD2. Germline CDR1 and CDR2: LGHDT and YNNKEL (reference sequence). The CDR3 covers 15 residues. V lost 0 bases to trimming and J lost 1 base; unmatched junction nucleotides: 1.